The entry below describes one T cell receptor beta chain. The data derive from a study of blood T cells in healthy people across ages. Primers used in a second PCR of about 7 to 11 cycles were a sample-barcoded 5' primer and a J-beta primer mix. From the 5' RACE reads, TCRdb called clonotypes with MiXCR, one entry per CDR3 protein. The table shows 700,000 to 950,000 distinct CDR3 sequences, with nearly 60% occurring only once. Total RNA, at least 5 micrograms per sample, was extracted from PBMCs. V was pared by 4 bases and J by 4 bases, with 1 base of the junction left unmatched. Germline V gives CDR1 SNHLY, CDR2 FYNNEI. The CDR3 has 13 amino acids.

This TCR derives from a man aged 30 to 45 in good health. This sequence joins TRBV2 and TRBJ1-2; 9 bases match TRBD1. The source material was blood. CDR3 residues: CASSADRGYGYTF. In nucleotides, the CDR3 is TGTGCCAGCAGTGCGGACAGGGGCTATGGCTACACCTTC.